These T cell receptor beta chains were read from a single sample in a study of T cells in Graves' hyperthyroidism and ophthalmopathy. TCRdb re-called the multiplex PCR reads through MiXCR, storing one row per CDR3 protein. The sample has some 550,000 distinct CDR3 sequences, roughly 15% seen once. Specimen: blood. The source of these receptors is a woman aged 40 to 55 with Graves' ophthalmopathy. The CDR3 runs from the conserved cysteine through the conserved F or W. D genes are given only for firm matches. For some rows the clone size is stated as once, few or many, or as a class when expanded; others skip it.

CDR3nt	CDR3aa	v_gene	d_gene	abundance	j_gene
TGTGCCATCGGGGGAGGAAACGAGCAGTACTTC	CAIGGGNEQYF	TRBV10-3	-	many	TRBJ2-7
TGTGCCAGCAGTTTATCTAGCGGGAGGGCCTACGAGCAGTACTTC	CASSLSSGRAYEQYF	TRBV27	TRBD2	-	TRBJ2-7
TGTGCCAGCAGACCCTCCGCTGGGGAGACCCAGTACTTC	CASRPSAGETQYF	TRBV27	-	many	TRBJ2-5
TGTGCCAGCAGGGAACCGGGACAGGGGTACAATGAGCAGTTCTTC	CASREPGQGYNEQFF	TRBV2	TRBD1	-	TRBJ2-1
TGTGCCAGCAGTTCCGGTGGGGAACAATATCCCAGAGCTAACTATGGCTACACCTTC	CASSSGGEQYPRANYGYTF	TRBV6-2/TRBV6-3	-	-	TRBJ1-2
TGTGCCAGCAGCTTAGCATTGACTAGCGGGAGGGTGCCTTACAATGAGCAGTTCTTC	CASSLALTSGRVPYNEQFF	TRBV7-2	TRBD2	few	TRBJ2-1
TGTGCCAGCAGCCCACGTGGGGAGAACTATGGCTACACCTTC	CASSPRGENYGYTF	TRBV11-2	-	many	TRBJ1-2
TGCAGTGCTAGAGCGGACACAGATACGCAGTATTTT	CSARADTDTQYF	TRBV20-1	-	few	TRBJ2-3
TGTGCCAGCATTACCCCTGGGGGTAGCGGGAGGGCCACCGGGGAGCTGTTTTTT	CASITPGGSGRATGELFF	TRBV6-1	TRBD2	-	TRBJ2-2
TGTGCCAGCAGCCTCACTTCACCCGGGGACCAGTACTTC	CASSLTSPGDQYF	TRBV28	-	many	TRBJ2-5
TGTGCCAGCTCACAACGGACGGGAGGGAACAATGAGCAGTTCTTC	CASSQRTGGNNEQFF	TRBV18	TRBD2	many	TRBJ2-1
TGTGCCAGCGGCCCCGCCGGTTTGACAGGAAGTACCGGGGAGCTGTTTTTT	CASGPAGLTGSTGELFF	TRBV28	-	many	TRBJ2-2
TGTGCCAGCAGCCACGGGACTAGCGGGCCCTACAATGAGCAGTTCTTC	CASSHGTSGPYNEQFF	TRBV5-6	TRBD2	many	TRBJ2-1
TGTGCCAGCAGCCTCTATATACAGGGGTCGCGCGAAAAACTGTTTTTT	CASSLYIQGSREKLFF	TRBV11-2	TRBD1	many	TRBJ1-4
TGTGCCATCAGCTCGACAGGGGAAGGAAATTCACCCCTCCACTTT	CAISSTGEGNSPLHF	TRBV10-3	TRBD1	few	TRBJ1-6
TGCGCCAGCAGTGACGGGCAGGGGTTCACAGATACGCAGTATTTT	CASSDGQGFTDTQYF	TRBV5-1	-	few	TRBJ2-3
TGCAGCGTTGCACATACTAGCGGGAGGACAGATACGCAGTATTTT	CSVAHTSGRTDTQYF	TRBV29-1	TRBD2	many	TRBJ2-3